This is a list of T cell receptor beta chains from one sample in a study of human T cells and chemical hapten exposure. TCRdb itself ran the RACE reads through MiXCR, one entry per CDR3 protein. The repertoire has more than 300,000 distinct CDR3 sequences, approximately 5.1% of them found once; the top ten carry 2.5% to 3%. Specimen: whole blood, collected in connection with sensitization to the hapten diphenylcyclopropenone (DPC). The origin of the receptors is a woman in her fifties or sixties with alopecia areata. Some clones in this sample may be carry-over from other donors' samples. CDR3s include the opening cysteine and the closing phenylalanine or tryptophan. The order of the fields is V gene, clone size, J gene, D gene, CDR3 DNA, CDR3 protein. A D gene is named only where the DNA matches it firmly. Not every row has a clone size; where given, it reads once, few, many or a size class.

V gene: TRBV11-2
clone size: few
J gene: TRBJ1-1
D gene: NA
CDR3 DNA: TGTGCCAGCACCGGGTTTAGTGAAGCTTTCTTT
CDR3 protein: CASTGFSEAFF

V gene: TRBV12-3/TRBV12-4
clone size: many
J gene: TRBJ2-1
D gene: TRBD2
CDR3 DNA: TGTGCCAGCAGCCCTAGCGGGGGCCGACCCTACAATGAGCAGTTCTTC
CDR3 protein: CASSPSGGRPYNEQFF

V gene: TRBV5-1
clone size: few
J gene: TRBJ2-3
D gene: NA
CDR3 DNA: TGCGCCAGCAGCTTGGTACAGCTACCAAGCACAGATACGCAGTATTTT
CDR3 protein: CASSLVQLPSTDTQYF

V gene: TRBV6-2/TRBV6-3
clone size: many
J gene: TRBJ2-5
D gene: NA
CDR3 DNA: TGTGCCAGCAGTTACACCTGGACAGTACAAGAGACCCAGTACTTC
CDR3 protein: CASSYTWTVQETQYF

V gene: TRBV5-1
clone size: many
J gene: TRBJ1-2
D gene: NA
CDR3 DNA: TGCGCCAGCAGCGACGGACATTCCCTTAACTATGGCTACACCTTC
CDR3 protein: CASSDGHSLNYGYTF

V gene: TRBV19
clone size: few
J gene: TRBJ2-3
D gene: TRBD2
CDR3 DNA: TGTGCCAGTAGGACTAGCGGGAGGACAAGCACAGATACGCAGTATTTT
CDR3 protein: CASRTSGRTSTDTQYF

V gene: TRBV3-1
clone size: NA
J gene: TRBJ1-1
D gene: NA
CDR3 DNA: TGTGCCAGCACCCGTACGGAGAACACTGAAGCTTTCTTT
CDR3 protein: CASTRTENTEAFF

V gene: TRBV2
clone size: NA
J gene: TRBJ2-1
D gene: NA
CDR3 DNA: TGTGCCAGCAGACCAGCGGTCGAATACAATGAGCAGTTCTTC
CDR3 protein: CASRPAVEYNEQFF

V gene: TRBV5-5
clone size: once
J gene: TRBJ2-1
D gene: NA
CDR3 DNA: TGTGCCAGCAGCTTGGATAGGGGCAATGAGCAGTTCTTC
CDR3 protein: CASSLDRGNEQFF

V gene: TRBV5-1
clone size: few
J gene: TRBJ2-7
D gene: TRBD2
CDR3 DNA: TGCGCCAGCAGTCTAGGCCGACTAGCGGGAGGGCACGACGAGCAGTACTTC
CDR3 protein: CASSLGRLAGGHDEQYF

V gene: TRBV29-1
clone size: many
J gene: TRBJ1-1
D gene: NA
CDR3 DNA: TGCAGCGTTGAGGGGAGGAGTGGAGCTTTCTTT
CDR3 protein: CSVEGRSGAFF

V gene: TRBV5-1
clone size: few
J gene: TRBJ1-2
D gene: TRBD1
CDR3 DNA: TGCGCCAGCAGCTTACCGGGACAGGGGTCTCGCACCTTC
CDR3 protein: CASSLPGQGSRTF

V gene: TRBV30
clone size: NA
J gene: TRBJ2-3
D gene: TRBD1
CDR3 DNA: TGTGCCTGGCACCTGACAGGGTTTACAGATACGCAGTATTTT
CDR3 protein: CAWHLTGFTDTQYF

V gene: TRBV20-1
clone size: NA
J gene: TRBJ1-1
D gene: NA
CDR3 DNA: TGCAGTGCTAGGATAGGTCAGGGGAACACTGAAGCTTTCTTT
CDR3 protein: CSARIGQGNTEAFF

V gene: TRBV28
clone size: NA
J gene: TRBJ1-4
D gene: TRBD1
CDR3 DNA: TGTGCCAGCAAAATCCAGGGGGCCGCACTACCCTCAACTAATGAAAAACTGTTTTTT
CDR3 protein: CASKIQGAALPSTNEKLFF

V gene: TRBV11-3
clone size: NA
J gene: TRBJ2-1
D gene: TRBD1
CDR3 DNA: TGTGCCAGCAGCGCCCGGGACAGGGGTGTGAATGAGCAGTTCTTC
CDR3 protein: CASSARDRGVNEQFF

V gene: TRBV29-1
clone size: many
J gene: TRBJ2-1
D gene: TRBD1
CDR3 DNA: TGCAGCGCAGGGACAGTGAGCTCCTACAATGAGCAGTTCTTC
CDR3 protein: CSAGTVSSYNEQFF

V gene: TRBV7-9
clone size: few
J gene: TRBJ1-2
D gene: NA
CDR3 DNA: TGTGCCAGCAGCTTAAGTAGGGACTCCGGCTACACCTTC
CDR3 protein: CASSLSRDSGYTF

V gene: TRBV12-3/TRBV12-4
clone size: NA
J gene: TRBJ2-3
D gene: NA
CDR3 DNA: TGTGCCAGTATTCGGGCGAACACAGATACGCAGTATTTT
CDR3 protein: CASIRANTDTQYF

V gene: TRBV18
clone size: few
J gene: TRBJ2-3
D gene: TRBD1
CDR3 DNA: TGTGCCAGCTCACCACTACCCCGGACAGGGATCACAGATACGCAGTATTTT
CDR3 protein: CASSPLPRTGITDTQYF

V gene: TRBV28
clone size: NA
J gene: TRBJ1-1
D gene: NA
CDR3 DNA: TGTGCCAGCACGAAATTCGTCATTAACACTGAAGCTTTCTTT
CDR3 protein: CASTKFVINTEAFF

V gene: TRBV4-3
clone size: few
J gene: TRBJ1-1
D gene: NA
CDR3 DNA: TGCGCCAGCAGCCAAGCGGCATTGAACACTGAAGCTTTCTTT
CDR3 protein: CASSQAALNTEAFF

V gene: TRBV20-1
clone size: many
J gene: TRBJ2-1
D gene: TRBD2
CDR3 DNA: TGCAGTGCTAGAGTCATCGGGACTATTTACAATGAGCAGTTCTTC
CDR3 protein: CSARVIGTIYNEQFF

V gene: TRBV12-5
clone size: NA
J gene: TRBJ2-7
D gene: NA
CDR3 DNA: TGTGCTAGTGCAAGTATCTACGAGCAGTACTTC
CDR3 protein: CASASIYEQYF

V gene: TRBV19
clone size: NA
J gene: TRBJ1-5
D gene: NA
CDR3 DNA: TGTGCCAGTAGTATCCTTCCCCTTAGCAATCAGCCCCAGCATTTT
CDR3 protein: CASSILPLSNQPQHF

V gene: TRBV5-6
clone size: NA
J gene: TRBJ2-7
D gene: NA
CDR3 DNA: TGTGCCAGCAGCTTGCTCGCCGCCGAGCAGTACTTC
CDR3 protein: CASSLLAAEQYF

V gene: TRBV12-3/TRBV12-4
clone size: few
J gene: TRBJ1-5
D gene: TRBD1
CDR3 DNA: TGTGCCAGCAGTCAGGGGGCCCCTAACGGTCGGCCCCAGCATTTT
CDR3 protein: CASSQGAPNGRPQHF

V gene: TRBV12-3/TRBV12-4
clone size: many
J gene: TRBJ1-5
D gene: NA
CDR3 DNA: TGTGCCAGCAGGAGGGGGAGCAATCAGCCCCAGCATTTT
CDR3 protein: CASRRGSNQPQHF

V gene: TRBV20-1
clone size: few
J gene: TRBJ2-7
D gene: TRBD2
CDR3 DNA: TGCAGTGCTAGAGATCGGGAGGGGGGGTACGAGCAGTACTTC
CDR3 protein: CSARDREGGYEQYF

V gene: TRBV9
clone size: NA
J gene: TRBJ2-3
D gene: TRBD2
CDR3 DNA: TGTGCCAGCAGCGTAGAGGCTAGCGGGGGCCCTCGCACAGATACGCAGTATTTT
CDR3 protein: CASSVEASGGPRTDTQYF

V gene: TRBV7-9
clone size: NA
J gene: TRBJ2-1
D gene: NA
CDR3 DNA: TGTGCCAGCAGCCCCAGAGGACTTGACAATGAGCAGTTCTTC
CDR3 protein: CASSPRGLDNEQFF

V gene: TRBV10-3
clone size: NA
J gene: TRBJ2-3
D gene: TRBD2
CDR3 DNA: TGTGCCATCAGCACGGGGGGGGGAGATACGCAGTATTTT
CDR3 protein: CAISTGGGDTQYF

V gene: TRBV10-3
clone size: many
J gene: TRBJ2-2
D gene: TRBD1
CDR3 DNA: TGTGCCATCAGTGACTGGGACAGGGGGTCGGCCGGGGAGCTGTTTTTT
CDR3 protein: CAISDWDRGSAGELFF

V gene: TRBV7-2
clone size: few
J gene: TRBJ1-4
D gene: NA
CDR3 DNA: TGTGCCAGCAGCTCCCACCTTGATCTGACTCAACTGTTTTTT
CDR3 protein: CASSSHLDLTQLFF

V gene: TRBV10-2
clone size: many
J gene: TRBJ2-7
D gene: NA
CDR3 DNA: TGCGCCAGCAGAGGAGGGATGTACGAGCAGTACTTC
CDR3 protein: CASRGGMYEQYF

V gene: TRBV7-8
clone size: many
J gene: TRBJ2-3
D gene: NA
CDR3 DNA: TGTGCCAGCAGCCGGAGGCGCGGGTACACAGATACGCAGTATTTT
CDR3 protein: CASSRRRGYTDTQYF

V gene: TRBV27
clone size: NA
J gene: TRBJ1-2
D gene: NA
CDR3 DNA: TGTGCCAGCAGCCAGGGCCACCTCTATGGCTACACCTTC
CDR3 protein: CASSQGHLYGYTF

V gene: TRBV2
clone size: many
J gene: TRBJ1-5
D gene: NA
CDR3 DNA: TGTGCCAGCAGCTGGGACTCCGTAAATCAGCCCCAGCATTTT
CDR3 protein: CASSWDSVNQPQHF

V gene: TRBV6-2/TRBV6-3
clone size: NA
J gene: TRBJ2-5
D gene: TRBD2
CDR3 DNA: TGTGCCAGCAGGGCGACTAGCGGGAGACCTACCCAAGAGACCCAGTACTTC
CDR3 protein: CASRATSGRPTQETQYF

V gene: TRBV27
clone size: NA
J gene: TRBJ1-5
D gene: NA
CDR3 DNA: TGTGCCAGCAGCTTGTCAAGTAGCAATCAGCCCCAGCATTTT
CDR3 protein: CASSLSSSNQPQHF

V gene: TRBV6-2/TRBV6-3
clone size: few
J gene: TRBJ1-5
D gene: NA
CDR3 DNA: TGTGCCAGCACCCCCCGGGGTTTCCCGGGAACGCAGCATTTT
CDR3 protein: CASTPRGFPGTQHF

V gene: TRBV12-3/TRBV12-4
clone size: NA
J gene: TRBJ2-3
D gene: TRBD2
CDR3 DNA: TGTGCCAGCAGTTTTTTGGGGGGGGATACGCAGTATTTT
CDR3 protein: CASSFLGGDTQYF

V gene: TRBV12-5
clone size: few
J gene: TRBJ1-1
D gene: NA
CDR3 DNA: TGTGCTAGTGGTTTGACCCAACAGGGCAACACTGAAGCTTTCTTT
CDR3 protein: CASGLTQQGNTEAFF

V gene: TRBV29-1
clone size: many
J gene: TRBJ2-7
D gene: TRBD1
CDR3 DNA: TGCAGCGCAGGGACAGGGGACGAGCAGTACTTC
CDR3 protein: CSAGTGDEQYF

V gene: TRBV10-3
clone size: NA
J gene: TRBJ1-1
D gene: TRBD1
CDR3 DNA: TGTGCCATCAGTGAGGCAGGGGGGAGTGAAGCTTTCTTT
CDR3 protein: CAISEAGGSEAFF

V gene: TRBV27
clone size: NA
J gene: TRBJ1-1
D gene: NA
CDR3 DNA: TGTGCCAGCAGTTTGAGACGGTTGAACACTGAAGCTTTCTTT
CDR3 protein: CASSLRRLNTEAFF

V gene: TRBV10-3
clone size: few
J gene: TRBJ2-2
D gene: TRBD1
CDR3 DNA: TGTGCCATCAAATCGGAAGGGGGCTCCACCGGGGAGCTGTTTTTT
CDR3 protein: CAIKSEGGSTGELFF

V gene: TRBV27
clone size: few
J gene: TRBJ1-1
D gene: TRBD1
CDR3 DNA: TGTGCCAGCAGCTCCCATACAGGGGGTTCGGCTGAAGCTTTCTTT
CDR3 protein: CASSSHTGGSAEAFF

V gene: TRBV28
clone size: many
J gene: TRBJ2-3
D gene: TRBD2
CDR3 DNA: TGTGCCAGCAGTTTAAAAGCTAGCGGGATGATAGCAGATACGCAGTATTTT
CDR3 protein: CASSLKASGMIADTQYF

V gene: TRBV27
clone size: few
J gene: TRBJ1-2
D gene: TRBD1
CDR3 DNA: TGTGCCAGCCGGGGACAGGCTACTTCCTACTCCTATGGCTACACCTTC
CDR3 protein: CASRGQATSYSYGYTF

V gene: TRBV24-1
clone size: many
J gene: TRBJ1-1
D gene: NA
CDR3 DNA: TGTGCCACACGACGGACAGCGAACACTGAAGCTTTCTTT
CDR3 protein: CATRRTANTEAFF

V gene: TRBV20-1
clone size: NA
J gene: TRBJ2-2
D gene: NA
CDR3 DNA: TGCAGTGCTAGAGATACAGGAGCCCCGAACACCGGGGAGCTGTTTTTT
CDR3 protein: CSARDTGAPNTGELFF

V gene: TRBV29-1
clone size: many
J gene: TRBJ2-5
D gene: TRBD2
CDR3 DNA: TGCAGCGTTGGCCCGGCGGGGGGCCGAGAGACCCAGTACTTC
CDR3 protein: CSVGPAGGRETQYF